This T cell receptor (beta chain) comes out of a study of blood T cell repertoires in COVID-19. The overall study: Researchers got acute and convalescent COVID-19 samples from the United States, Italy and Spain. PBMCs, B-cell-depleted T cells, or T cells were the source of the cDNA or gDNA that made up the material.

Per the original data handling: How many nucleated cells were present was estimated from reference gene primer amplification. Sequencing was performed with immunoSEQ multiplex PCR; in TCRdb, only in-frame clones are kept and a portion is missing. V, J and clone size were drawn from that table, and D and trimming were deduced from the DNA. The repertoire holds 150,000 or so clones, around 78% seen once, with 1.5% to 2% in the top ten. The source material was peripheral blood. The sequence derives from a man at least 80 years old with acute or convalescent COVID-19.

The DNA of the CDR3 is TGTGCCTGGAGTGTACTCGAGGGCAATCAGCCCCAGCATTTT. Translation gives CAWSVLEGNQPQHF. The J gene is TRBJ1-5, the V gene TRBV30; no definite D call. The germline V gene encodes CDR1 GTSNPN and CDR2 SVGIG (reference sequence). V was shortened by 0 bases and J by 2 bases, with 8 bases between the two germline ends. The CDR3 contains 14 residues.